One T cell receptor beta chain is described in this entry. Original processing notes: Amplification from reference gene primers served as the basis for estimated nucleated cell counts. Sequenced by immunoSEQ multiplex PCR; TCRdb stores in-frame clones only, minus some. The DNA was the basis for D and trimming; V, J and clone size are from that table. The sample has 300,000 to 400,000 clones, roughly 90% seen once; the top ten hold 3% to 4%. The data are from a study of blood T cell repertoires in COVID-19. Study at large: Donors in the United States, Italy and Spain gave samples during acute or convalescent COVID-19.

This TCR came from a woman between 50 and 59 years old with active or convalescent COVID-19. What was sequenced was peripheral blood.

The CDR3 DNA is TGTGCCAGCAGCTTCAGGGTGTTGGGAAACACCATATATTTT. It yields the protein CASSFRVLGNTIYF. The rearrangement joins TRBV7-3 to TRBJ1-3; TRBD1 is a possible D gene (5 bases). V lost 3 bases to trimming and J lost 4 bases, with 10 bases between them. Germline assignment: CDR1 SGHTA and CDR2 FQGTGA. The CDR3 extends over 14 amino acids.